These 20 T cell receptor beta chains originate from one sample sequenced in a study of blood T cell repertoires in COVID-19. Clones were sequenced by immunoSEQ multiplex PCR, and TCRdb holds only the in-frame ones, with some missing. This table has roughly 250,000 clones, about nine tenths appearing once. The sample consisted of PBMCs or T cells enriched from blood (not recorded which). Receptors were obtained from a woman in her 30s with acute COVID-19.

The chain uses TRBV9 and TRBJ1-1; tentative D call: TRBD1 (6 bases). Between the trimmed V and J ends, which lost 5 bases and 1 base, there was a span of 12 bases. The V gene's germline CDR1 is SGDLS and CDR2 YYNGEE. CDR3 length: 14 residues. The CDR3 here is CASRPGTSNTEAFF. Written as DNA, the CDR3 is TGTGCCAGCAGGCCCGGGACATCGAACACTGAAGCTTTCTTT.

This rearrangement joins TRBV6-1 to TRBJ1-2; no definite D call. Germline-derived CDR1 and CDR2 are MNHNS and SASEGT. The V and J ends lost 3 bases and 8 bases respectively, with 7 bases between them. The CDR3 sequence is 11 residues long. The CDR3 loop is CASSDPRGYTF. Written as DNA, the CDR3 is TGTGCCAGCAGTGACCCTCGGGGCTACACCTTC.

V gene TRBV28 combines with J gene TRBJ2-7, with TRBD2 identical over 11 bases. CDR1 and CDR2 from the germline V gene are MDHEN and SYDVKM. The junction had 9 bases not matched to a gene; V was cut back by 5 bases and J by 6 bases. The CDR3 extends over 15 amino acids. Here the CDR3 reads CASSVAVAGGREQYF. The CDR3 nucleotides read TGTGCCAGCAGTGTCGCCGTAGCGGGAGGGCGCGAGCAGTACTTC.

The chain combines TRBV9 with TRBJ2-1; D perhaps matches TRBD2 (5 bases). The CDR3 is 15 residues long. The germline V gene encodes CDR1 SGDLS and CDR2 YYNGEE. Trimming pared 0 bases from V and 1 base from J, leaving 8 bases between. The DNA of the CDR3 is TGTGCCAGCAGCGTAGAGGCGGGTTCCTACAATGAGCAGTTCTTC. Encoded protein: CASSVEAGSYNEQFF.

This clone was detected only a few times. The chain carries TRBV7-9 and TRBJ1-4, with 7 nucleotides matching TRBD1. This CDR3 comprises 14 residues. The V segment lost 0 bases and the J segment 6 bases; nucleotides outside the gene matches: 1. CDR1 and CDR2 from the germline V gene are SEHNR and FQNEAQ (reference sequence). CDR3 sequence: CASSLAGTDEKLFF. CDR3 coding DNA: TGTGCCAGCAGCTTAGCCGGGACAGATGAAAAACTGTTTTTT.

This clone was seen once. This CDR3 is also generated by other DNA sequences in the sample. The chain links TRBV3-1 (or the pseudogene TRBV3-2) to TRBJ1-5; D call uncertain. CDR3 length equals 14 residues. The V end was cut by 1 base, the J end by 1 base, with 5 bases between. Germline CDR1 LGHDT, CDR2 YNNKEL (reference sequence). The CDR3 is CASSQASSNQPQHF. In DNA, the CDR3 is TGTGCCAGCAGCCAAGCATCCAGCAATCAGCCCCAGCATTTT.

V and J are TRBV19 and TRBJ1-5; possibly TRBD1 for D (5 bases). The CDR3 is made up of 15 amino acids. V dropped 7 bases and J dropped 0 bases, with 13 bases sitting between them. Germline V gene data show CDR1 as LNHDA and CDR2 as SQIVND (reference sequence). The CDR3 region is CASKQGTGSNQPQHF. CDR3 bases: TGTGCCAGTAAGCAGGGAACCGGTAGCAATCAGCCCCAGCATTTT.

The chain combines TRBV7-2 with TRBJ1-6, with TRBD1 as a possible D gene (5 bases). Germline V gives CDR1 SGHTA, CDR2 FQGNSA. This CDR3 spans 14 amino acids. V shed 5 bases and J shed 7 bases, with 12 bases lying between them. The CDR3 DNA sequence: TGTGCCAGCAGCGCCTGGGCAGGGAATTCACCCCTCCACTTT. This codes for CASSAWAGNSPLHF.

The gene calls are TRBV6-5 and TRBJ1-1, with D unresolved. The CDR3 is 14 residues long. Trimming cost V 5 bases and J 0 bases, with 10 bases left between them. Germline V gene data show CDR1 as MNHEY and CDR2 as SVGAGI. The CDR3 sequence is CASSPSGMNTEAFF. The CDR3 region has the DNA TGTGCCAGCAGTCCAAGCGGGATGAACACTGAAGCTTTCTTT.

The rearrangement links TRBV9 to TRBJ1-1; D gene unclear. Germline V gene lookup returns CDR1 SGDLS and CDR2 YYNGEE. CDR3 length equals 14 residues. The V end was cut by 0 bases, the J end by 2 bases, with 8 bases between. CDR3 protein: CASSVGQYNTEAFF. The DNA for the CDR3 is TGTGCCAGCAGCGTAGGGCAGTATAACACTGAAGCTTTCTTT. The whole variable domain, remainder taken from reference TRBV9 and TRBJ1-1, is DSGVTQTPKHLITATGQRVTLRCSPRSGDLSVYWYQQSLDQGLQFLIQYYNGEERAKGNILERFSAQQFPDLHSELNLSSLELGDSALYFCASSVGQYNTEAFFGQGTRLTVV.

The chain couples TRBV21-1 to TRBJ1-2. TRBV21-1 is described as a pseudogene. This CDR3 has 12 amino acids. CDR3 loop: CASSKEERALAF. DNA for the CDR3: TGTGCCAGCAGCAAAGAGGAGCGGGCGTTGGCCTTC.

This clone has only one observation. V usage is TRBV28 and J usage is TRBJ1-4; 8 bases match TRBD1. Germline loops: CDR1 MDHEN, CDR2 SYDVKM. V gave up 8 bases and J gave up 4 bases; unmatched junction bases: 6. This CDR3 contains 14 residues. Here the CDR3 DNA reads TGTGCCAGCGCCAAGGGACAGGTTAATGAAAAACTGTTTTTT. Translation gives CASAKGQVNEKLFF.

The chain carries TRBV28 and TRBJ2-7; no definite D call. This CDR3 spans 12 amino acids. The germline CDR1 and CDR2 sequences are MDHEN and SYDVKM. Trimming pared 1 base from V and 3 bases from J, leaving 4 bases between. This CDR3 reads CASSLFLYEQYF. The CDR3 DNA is TGTGCCAGCAGTTTATTCCTCTACGAGCAGTACTTC.

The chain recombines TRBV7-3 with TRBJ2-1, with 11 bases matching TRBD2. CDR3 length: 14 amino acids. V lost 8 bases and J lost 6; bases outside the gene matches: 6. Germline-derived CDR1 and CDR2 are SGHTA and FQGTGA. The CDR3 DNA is TGTGCCAGCCTAGCGGGGGGTCCGGGCAATGAGCAGTTCTTC. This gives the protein CASLAGGPGNEQFF.

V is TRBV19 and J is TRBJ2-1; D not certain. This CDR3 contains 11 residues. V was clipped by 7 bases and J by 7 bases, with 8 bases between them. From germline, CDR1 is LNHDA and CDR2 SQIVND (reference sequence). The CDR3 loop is CASMRLNEQFF. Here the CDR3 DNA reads TGTGCCAGTATGAGGTTGAATGAGCAGTTCTTC.

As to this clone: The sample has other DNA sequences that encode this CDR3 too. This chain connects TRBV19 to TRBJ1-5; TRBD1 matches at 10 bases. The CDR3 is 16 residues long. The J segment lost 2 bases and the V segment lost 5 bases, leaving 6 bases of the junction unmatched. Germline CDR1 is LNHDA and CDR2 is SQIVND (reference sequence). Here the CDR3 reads CASSATGGGGNQPQHF. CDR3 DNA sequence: TGTGCCAGTAGTGCGACAGGGGGCGGCGGCAATCAGCCCCAGCATTTT.

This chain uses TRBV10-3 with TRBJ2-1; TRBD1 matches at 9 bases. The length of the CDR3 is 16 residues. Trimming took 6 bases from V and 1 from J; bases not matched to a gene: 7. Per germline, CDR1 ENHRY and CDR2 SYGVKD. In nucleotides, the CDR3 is TGTGCCATCAGAACAACGGGGACAGGGTCCTACAATGAGCAGTTCTTC. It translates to CAIRTTGTGSYNEQFF.

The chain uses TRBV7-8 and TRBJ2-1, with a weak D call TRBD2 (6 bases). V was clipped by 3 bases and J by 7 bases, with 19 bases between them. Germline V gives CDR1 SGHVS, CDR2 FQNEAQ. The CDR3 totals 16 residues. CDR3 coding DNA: TGTGCCAGCAGCTTTGCGTTTGCGGGGACGGGTAATGAGCAGTTCTTC. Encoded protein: CASSFAFAGTGNEQFF.

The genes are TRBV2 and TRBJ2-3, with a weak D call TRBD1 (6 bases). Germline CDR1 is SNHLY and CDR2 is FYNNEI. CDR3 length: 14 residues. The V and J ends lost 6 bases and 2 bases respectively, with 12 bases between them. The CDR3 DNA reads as TGTGCCAGCAGAAATAGACAGGCCACAGATACGCAGTATTTT. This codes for CASRNRQATDTQYF.

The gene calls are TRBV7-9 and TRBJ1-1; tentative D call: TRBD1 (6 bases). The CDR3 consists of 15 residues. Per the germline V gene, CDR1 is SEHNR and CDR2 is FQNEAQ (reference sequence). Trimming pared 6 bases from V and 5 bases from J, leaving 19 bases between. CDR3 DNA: TGTGCCAGCAGTCCGACCTCAGGGGCTAGGACTGAAGCTTTCTTT. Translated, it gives CASSPTSGARTEAFF.